The 7 T cell receptor beta chains given below trace back to one sample, sequenced in a study of molecular identifiers for immune sequencing clone quantification (dated by TCRdb to about 2018). The library was built by means of PCR. Data came from a NextSeq 500. TCRdb itself trimmed the public reads at Q25 with fastp, ran MiXCR and retained productive beta chains. Identical CDR3 protein sequences are pooled into one entry, listed with their most common genes and DNA. Recorded for this sample are some 91,000 distinct CDR3 sequences; approximately 24% of them occurred a single time. The ten largest clones represent under 1% of the sample. Sequenced material: naive CD8+ T cells from blood, with Jurkat cell RNA spiked in. What the cell subset or site label conveys for this sample: FACS-sorted CD8+CD4-CCR7+CD45RA+ naive T cells. All receptors come from a human donor in good health. Some libraries in this study had Jurkat cell RNA spiked in.

This clonotype was seen repeatedly, ten times or more. The chain combines TRBV7-6 with TRBJ1-1; the D gene is possibly TRBD1 (6 bases). CDR1 and CDR2 (germline): SGHVS, FNYEAQ. CDR3 size: 16 residues. V lost 5 bases and J 3 bases, leaving 19 bases between the germline ends. The CDR3 nucleotides read TGTGCCAGCAGCCCGAGGCGAACAGGGTCAGACACTGAAGCTTTCTTT. Translating it yields CASSPRRTGSDTEAFF.

This clonotype was found a few times. The rearrangement joins TRBV27 to TRBJ2-3; 11 nucleotides align to TRBD2. The CDR3 contains 13 residues. Per germline, CDR1 MNHEY and CDR2 SMNVEV (reference sequence). CDR3 in DNA: TGTGTCGTACTAGCGGGAGATGCAGATACGCAGTATTTT. Translated, it gives CVVLAGDADTQYF.

In its sample, this clonotype was seen many times. The rearrangement links TRBV7-6 to TRBJ2-3; possible D gene TRBD2, 5 bases. Germline CDR1 SGHVS, CDR2 FNYEAQ. Trimming cost V 5 bases and J 0 bases, with 12 bases left between them. CDR3 length: 15 amino acids. In DNA, the CDR3 is TGTGCCAGCAGCCGGCTGGACTTTAGCACAGATACGCAGTATTTT. As protein: CASSRLDFSTDTQYF.

The chain couples TRBV6-2 or TRBV6-3 to TRBJ2-5, with TRBD2 as a possible D gene (5 bases). V lost 2 bases to trimming and J lost 5 bases, with 6 bases between them. Germline CDR1 and CDR2: MNHEY and SVGEGT. The CDR3 extends over 12 amino acids. CDR3 loop: CASSYIAETQYF. The CDR3 DNA sequence: TGTGCCAGCAGTTACATAGCGGAGACCCAGTACTTC.

As regards this clonotype: A much larger clone differs by one base, so this may be a read error. The chain recombines TRBV7-9 with TRBJ2-3, with TRBD2 as a possible D gene (6 bases). The CDR3 contains 17 residues. The V gene's germline CDR1 is SEHNR and CDR2 FQNEAQ (reference sequence). In nucleotides, the CDR3 is TGTGCCAGCATCTTAGCGGAACATAGGGGTGAGACAGATACGCAGTATTTT. This encodes CASILAEHRGETDTQYF.

Regarding this clonotype: A read error is possible here, since a much larger clone lies one base away. The conserved phenylalanine or tryptophan is not found at the CDR3 terminus, so this likely reflects a read error. The chain employs TRBV6-5 and TRBJ2-7, with a tentative D call TRBD1 (5 bases). Deletions cut 2 bases from V and 0 bases from J, with 5 bases between. Per the germline V gene, CDR1 is MNHEY and CDR2 is SVGAGI. CDR3 length: 13 residues. DNA for the CDR3: TGTGCCAGCAGTTACGACAGCTCCTACGAGCAGTACTCC. Protein: CASSYDSSYEQYS.

Points on this clonotype: A read error is possible here, since a much larger clone lies one base away. This chain links TRBV6-6 with TRBJ1-5; D gene ambiguous. The CDR3 has 17 residues. CDR1 is MNHNY and CDR2 is SVGAGI in the germline V gene (reference sequence). This CDR3 reads CASSYDRKDISNQLQHF. The DNA of the CDR3 is TGTGCCAGCAGTTACGATCGTAAAGACATTAGCAATCAGCTCCAGCATTTT.